Presented here are 19 T cell receptor beta chains from one specimen sequenced in a study of vaccination effects on CD4 cells after COVID-19. The antigens of these receptors remain unknown. The method was immunoSEQ multiplex PCR; TCRdb's version includes in-frame clones alone and lacks a portion of them. This sample yields 75,000 or so clones, of which around four fifths are seen a single time; more than 1% belongs to the top ten. Sequencing followed a ViraFEST assay step that expanded antigen-specific CD4+ T cells with viral peptide pools. Subsequent to a culture period of less than twelve days, CD4+ T cells were isolated. Two-dose BNT162b2 or mRNA-1273 vaccination was given to participants. Sequenced material: CD4+ T cells from PBMCs cultured with HCoV-OC43 spike peptides, taken after COVID-19 vaccination. Indicated subset: HCoV-OC43 spike overlapping peptide pool stimulation. These TCRs come from a human donor who received a COVID-19 vaccine.

The rearrangement joins TRBV29-1 to TRBJ1-5; D ambiguous. The germline gives CDR1 SQVTM, CDR2 ANQGSEA. Trimming removed 4 bases at V and 2 bases at J, with 6 bases between. This CDR3 is built from 12 residues. Written as DNA, the CDR3 is TGCAGCGTTGTTCACGGCAATCAGCCCCAGCATTTT. It specifies CSVVHGNQPQHF.

The chain combines TRBV18 with TRBJ2-5, with D perhaps matching TRBD2 (6 bases). Trimming cost V 0 bases and J 4 bases, with 9 bases left between them. Germline CDR1 KGHSH, CDR2 LQKENI. The length of the CDR3 is 14 residues. This chain's CDR3 is CASSPPGGGETQYF. The CDR3 bases are TGTGCCAGCTCACCACCGGGGGGAGGAGAGACCCAGTACTTC.

This clone has just one count. CDR3: CASYTQAQNYGYTF. The CDR3 DNA reads as TGTGCCAGCTATACCCAGGCCCAGAACTATGGCTACACCTTC. The V and J genes are TRBV28 and TRBJ1-2; D is uncertain. V was pared by 8 bases and J by 2 bases, with 15 bases between. The CDR3 runs 14 residues. CDR1 and CDR2 (germline): MDHEN, SYDVKM.

The gene calls are TRBV5-5 and TRBJ2-3; no firm D call. The CDR3 extends over 14 amino acids. V lost 5 bases, J lost 2 bases, and 12 bases lay in between. Germline lookup yields CDR1 SGHKS and CDR2 YYEKEE (reference sequence). The CDR3 coding sequence is TGTGCCAGCAGTTCACCTTCTAACACAGATACGCAGTATTTT. Its translation is CASSSPSNTDTQYF.

This rearrangement joins TRBV6-5 to TRBJ1-2, with D tentatively TRBD1 (6 bases). V lost 6 bases and J lost 3, with 11 bases in between. There are 13 residues in the CDR3. CDR1 and CDR2 (germline): MNHEY, SVGAGI. The CDR3 loop is CASSRHRDYGYTF. The DNA for the CDR3 is TGTGCCAGCAGCCGACACAGGGACTATGGCTACACCTTC.

This clone was counted once. The V call is TRBV2, the J call TRBJ2-5, with 10 bases aligning to TRBD1. This CDR3 spans 15 amino acids. CDR1 and CDR2 (germline): SNHLY, FYNNEI. V lost 10 bases and J lost 4; bases outside the gene matches: 12. The CDR3 DNA is TGTGCCACCCGACGACAGGGGGCTTTAGGAGAGACCCAGTACTTC. This translates into CATRRQGALGETQYF.

The CDR3 region is CASSLGVDTQYF. The CDR3 coding sequence is TGTGCCAGCAGCTTAGGGGTAGATACGCAGTATTTT. The J gene is TRBJ2-3, the V gene TRBV11-3; unclear D gene. The CDR3 has 12 amino acids. V lost 1 base and J lost 5, with 4 bases in between. Germline CDR1 is SGHNT and CDR2 is YENEEA. The full variable domain, in which reference TRBV11-3 and TRBJ2-3 provide the parts outside the CDR3, is EAGVVQSPRYKIIEKKQPVAFWCNPISGHNTLYWYLQNLGQGPELLIRYENEEAVDDSQLPKDRFSAERLKGVDSTLKIQPAELGDSAVYLCASSLGVDTQYFGPGTRLTVL.

This chain uses TRBV7-3 with TRBJ2-5; TRBD1 or TRBD2 may be the D gene (5 bases each). CDR1 is SGHTA and CDR2 is FQGTGA in the germline V gene. This CDR3 is 13 amino acids long. The V end lost 2 bases, the J end lost 5 bases, and 9 bases lay between the germline ends. This chain's CDR3 is CASSLHWGETQYF. In DNA form, the CDR3 reads TGTGCCAGCAGCTTACACTGGGGGGAGACCCAGTACTTC.

The CDR3 region has the DNA TGTGCCAGCAGTTTTTCTCTCGCTAGCGGGGCGAACACCGGGGAGCTGTTTTTT. This translates into CASSFSLASGANTGELFF. The V gene is TRBV28, the J gene TRBJ2-2, with 9 positions matching TRBD2. CDR3 length: 18 amino acids. The V segment lost 3 bases and the J segment 0 bases; nucleotides outside the gene matches: 8. Per the germline V gene, CDR1 is MDHEN and CDR2 is SYDVKM.

The rearrangement uses TRBV5-5 and TRBJ2-7, with no clear D. Germline V gives CDR1 SGHKS, CDR2 YYEKEE (reference sequence). The V gene lost 1 base and the J gene lost 3 bases, with 8 bases spanning the gap. CDR3 length equals 13 residues. The CDR3 DNA is TGTGCCAGCAGCTTGTATCCAGACTACGAGCAGTACGTC. Its translation is CASSLYPDYEQYV.

This rearrangement joins TRBV9 to TRBJ2-2; D may correspond to TRBD1 or TRBD2 (5 bases each). This CDR3 has 17 residues. Trimming removed 0 bases from V and 1 base from J, with 13 bases in between. CDR1 SGDLS and CDR2 YYNGEE come from the germline V gene. As DNA, the CDR3 is TGTGCCAGCAGCGTAGAACTCGGGGCAGTGAACACCGGGGAGCTGTTTTTT. Its protein is CASSVELGAVNTGELFF.

The chain joins TRBV10-3 to TRBJ1-2, with D possibly being TRBD1 (5 bases). The germline V gene encodes CDR1 ENHRY and CDR2 SYGVKD. The V end lost 4 bases, the J end lost 3 bases, and 6 bases lay between the germline ends. This CDR3 comprises 12 residues. The CDR3 region is CAISGGYYGYTF. The CDR3 nucleotides are TGTGCCATCAGTGGGGGGTACTATGGCTACACCTTC.

The chain combines TRBV6-4 with TRBJ2-1, with D possibly matching TRBD2 (5 bases). Per the germline V gene, CDR1 is MRHNA and CDR2 is SNTAGT. CDR3 length: 13 amino acids. V lost 3 bases, J lost 10 bases, and 13 bases lay in between. CDR3 residues: CASSEFYSGEQFF. Written as DNA, the CDR3 is TGTGCCAGCAGTGAGTTCTATTCGGGGGAGCAGTTCTTC.

The chain joins TRBV4-1 to TRBJ2-1, with 8 nucleotides matching TRBD2. Losses at the gene ends were 2 bases for V and 4 bases for J; bases not matched to a gene: 13. Per germline, CDR1 MGHRA and CDR2 YSYEKL. This CDR3 contains 18 residues. In DNA, the CDR3 is TGCGCCAGCAGCCAACCTCGGATCGGGACTAGGGAATACAATGAGCAGTTCTTC. It yields the protein CASSQPRIGTREYNEQFF.

This clone was detected once. The V gene is TRBV5-1, the J gene TRBJ2-3; 12 bases map to TRBD2. V lost 3 bases, J lost 4 bases, and 9 bases stayed unmatched. Germline-derived CDR1 and CDR2 are SGHRS and YFSETQ. The CDR3 covers 17 residues. The CDR3 spells CASSSFPSGGAPDTQYF. CDR3 DNA sequence: TGCGCCAGCAGCTCCTTTCCTAGCGGGGGGGCCCCAGATACGCAGTATTTT.

This chain joins TRBV6-2 or TRBV6-3 and TRBJ2-3, with D tentatively TRBD2 (6 bases). Germline values: CDR1 MNHEY, CDR2 SVGEGT. The CDR3 consists of 13 residues. Trimming removed 6 bases at V and 2 bases at J, with 9 bases between. The CDR3 is CASSGGDTDTQYF. The CDR3 DNA sequence: TGTGCCAGCAGCGGGGGAGACACAGATACGCAGTATTTT.

This clone was found once. The chain uses TRBV23-1 and TRBJ2-3, with D possibly being TRBD1 (5 bases). TRBV23-1 falls under the ORF class, with uncertain function. The CDR3 contains 16 residues. V was shortened by 3 bases and J by 2 bases, with 15 bases between the two germline ends. The CDR3 protein is CASSQNRQANTDTQYF. The CDR3 bases are TGCGCCAGCAGTCAGAACAGGCAGGCAAACACAGATACGCAGTATTTT.

The rearrangement links TRBV18 to TRBJ2-5; tentative D call: TRBD2 (5 bases). Trimming took off 2 bases at V and 1 base at J, with 11 bases between the two ends. CDR3 length equals 15 residues. Germline-derived CDR1 and CDR2 are KGHSH and LQKENI. The CDR3 spells CASSPGRAGQETQYF. The CDR3 nucleotides are TGTGCCAGCTCACCAGGGCGGGCGGGCCAAGAGACCCAGTACTTC.

The CDR3 is CASSYGVSQGRVGYTF. CDR3 DNA sequence: TGTGCCAGCAGCTATGGAGTCTCACAGGGGAGAGTTGGCTACACCTTC. The genes are TRBV7-2 and TRBJ1-2; TRBD1 matches 7 bases. CDR1 and CDR2 from the germline V gene are SGHTA and FQGNSA. After removal of 4 bases from V and 7 bases from J, the junction contained 15 bases not matched to a gene. The CDR3 sequence is 16 residues long.